This entry lists 8 T cell receptor beta chains sequenced from one sample in a study of T-cell reconstitution after alpha-beta-depleted transplantation in children. Preparation of the TCRbeta library used unique molecular identifiers. One entry per CDR3 protein results from TCRdb running MiXCR on the PCR reads. The sample has 200,000 or so distinct CDR3 sequences; approximately 8% are singletons. Sequencing was performed on PBMCs, mostly from graft donor cells, taken 360 days after TCRalphabeta/CD19-depleted stem cell transplant. Source of these receptors: a male patient aged 2 to 9 who had a stem cell transplant for acute myeloid leukemia, so the T cells may come from the graft donor.

CDR3 amino acids: CASSRDRADMRHEQYF. CDR3 DNA: TGTGCCAGCTCCCGGGACAGGGCGGACATGCGGCACGAGCAGTACTTC. The V gene is TRBV18, the J gene TRBJ2-7, with 9 bases that match TRBD1. V shed 6 bases and J 5 bases; nucleotides not matched to a gene: 14. CDR1 and CDR2 from the germline V gene are KGHSH and LQKENI. The CDR3 loop spans 16 amino acids.

The chain employs TRBV20-1 and TRBJ2-2; TRBD2 matches 10 bases. CDR1 is DFQATT, CDR2 SNEGSKA, per germline (reference sequence). The ends lost 3 bases at V and 1 base at J; junction bases unmatched: 14. The CDR3 extends over 19 amino acids. CDR3 sequence: CSARGWASGRNLNTGELFF. For the CDR3, the DNA is TGCAGTGCTAGGGGTTGGGCTAGCGGGAGAAACCTGAACACCGGGGAGCTGTTTTTT.

A few counts support this clonotype. This sequence joins TRBV19 and TRBJ2-1; 8 bases fit TRBD1. The CDR3 covers 13 residues. Trimming removed 4 bases from V and 6 bases from J; junction bases left unmatched: 2. Germline lookup yields CDR1 LNHDA and CDR2 SQIVND (reference sequence). The CDR3: CASSTTGGNEQFF. The CDR3 coding sequence is TGTGCCAGTAGTACTACAGGGGGCAATGAGCAGTTCTTC.

In this sample, this clonotype turned up a few times. An end of the junction does not agree with germline; a read error may underlie this. The rearrangement joins TRBV12-3 or TRBV12-4 to TRBJ2-6, with TRBD1 matching 9 bases. The CDR3 spans 16 residues. CDR3 region: CASSLGQGFGANVLTF. CDR3 coding DNA: TGTGCCAGCAGCTTAGGACAGGGGTTTGGGGCCAACGTCCTGACTTTC.

CDR3 DNA sequence: TGTGCCAGCAGCCCCCTTAGCGGGAGAGTGTACGAGCAGTACTTC. It encodes CASSPLSGRVYEQYF. The rearrangement uses TRBV7-9 and TRBJ2-7, with TRBD2 matching over 9 bases. Trimming at V came to 5 bases and at J to 4 bases, leaving 9 bases not matched to a gene. Looked up from germline, CDR1 is SEHNR and CDR2 is FQNEAQ (reference sequence). The CDR3 runs 15 residues.

The chain carries TRBV12-3 or TRBV12-4 and TRBJ1-4; no firm D call. V was trimmed by 4 bases and J by 7 bases, leaving 16 bases between them. This CDR3 contains 15 residues. As DNA, the CDR3 is TGTGCCAGCAGTTCCGAGACCCGTCTGGGTGAAAAACTGTTTTTT. Protein product: CASSSETRLGEKLFF.

The sample holds many counts of this clonotype. This chain links TRBV20-1 with TRBJ2-7; a possible D gene is TRBD1 (5 bases). V was cut by 5 bases and J by 4 bases, with 15 bases left in between. The CDR3 runs 13 residues. Germline CDR1 DFQATT, CDR2 SNEGSKA (reference sequence). Here the CDR3 DNA reads TGCAGTGCTTCACATAGTGGGGCATACGAGCAGTACTTC. Its protein is CSASHSGAYEQYF.

Ten or more counts support this clonotype. The chain recombines TRBV29-1 with TRBJ2-1; D uncertain. The CDR3 covers 12 residues. The V and J ends lost 2 bases and 10 bases respectively, with 12 bases between them. Germline loops: CDR1 SQVTM, CDR2 ANQGSEA. CDR3 region: CSVERGTAEQFF. CDR3 DNA sequence: TGCAGCGTTGAACGAGGTACGGCGGAGCAGTTCTTC.